The clone carrying this T cell receptor beta chain rates as medium-sized (0.01 to 0.1%). This sample was included in a study of T cells after yellow fever vaccination. Overall study results and limits: Booster sampling recovered most clones from primary vaccination (96% CD4, 80% to 90% CD8). Although most clonotypes did not, a small share appeared in both CD4 and CD8 compartments. In FACS-sorted repertoires, abundant clonotypes from the bulk population could appear as contaminants.

Template switching by 5'RACE produced TCR cDNA, adding a universal primer site and UMIs. MiXCR was run by TCRdb on the 5' RACE reads, yielding one entry per CDR3 protein. Here the sample spans around 4,800 distinct CDR3 sequences, 7.6% being singletons. This CDR3 has 15 residues. Trimming took 0 bases from V and 9 from J; bases not matched to a gene: 8. Per germline, CDR1 SGHRS and CDR2 YFSETQ. The sequenced sample was PBMCs, either bulk or a sorted T-cell subset (CD4+, CD8+, memory, or dextramer-sorted; not recorded which), obtained 15 days after the yellow fever booster vaccination. This rearrangement joins TRBV5-1 to TRBJ2-1, with TRBD2 matching 8 bases. The receptor's source is a man aged 30 to 39 who received the YFV17D yellow fever vaccine. CDR3 sequence: CASSLDSGGQSEQFF. CDR3 nucleotide sequence: TGCGCCAGCAGCTTGGATTCGGGAGGGCAGAGTGAGCAGTTCTTC.